The 5 T cell receptor beta chains below were found in one sample sequenced in a study of OX40 agonist ivuxolimab in advanced cancers. Data came from immunoSEQ multiplex PCR; TCRdb stores just in-frame clones and leaves some out. Among about 14,000 clones listed, approximately 84% were seen once. The sequences come from CD4+ or CD8+ T cells sorted from blood, collected in a trial of the OX40 agonist ivuxolimab. These receptors originate from an adult with an advanced solid tumor such as melanoma, head and neck, liver or kidney cancer.

This clone occurred a few times. The V and J genes are TRBV14 and TRBJ2-1, with 11 bases identical to TRBD2. The trim removed 5 bases at V and 10 bases at J, leaving 10 bases unmatched. The germline V gene has CDR1 SGHDN and CDR2 FVKESK. The CDR3 length is 15 residues. The CDR3 nucleotides are TGTGCCAGCAGCTCGCTAGCGGGGGGACCCCAGGAGCAGTTCTTC. Its protein product is CASSSLAGGPQEQFF. Full variable domain (missing parts from reference TRBV14 and TRBJ2-1): EAGVTQFPSHSVIEKGQTVTLRCDPISGHDNLYWYRRVMGKEIKFLLHFVKESKQDESGMPNNRFLAERTGGTYSTLKVQPAELEDSGVYFCASSSLAGGPQEQFFGPGTRLTVL.

The gene calls are TRBV11-2 and TRBJ2-7; D is ambiguous. The CDR3 runs 12 residues. Germline CDR1 is SGHAT and CDR2 is FQNNGV. V gave up 3 bases and J gave up 2 bases, with 5 bases separating them. CDR3 amino acids: CASSFTTYEQYF. The DNA for the CDR3 is TGTGCCAGCAGCTTCACCACCTACGAGCAGTACTTC.

The chain employs TRBV30 and TRBJ2-7; D is unclear. CDR1 and CDR2 from the germline V gene are GTSNPN and SVGIG (reference sequence). Trimming took 0 bases from V and 7 from J, leaving 10 bases between them. The CDR3 totals 12 residues. The CDR3 DNA reads as TGTGCCTGGAGTGTTGGGCGCTCAGAGCAGTACTTC. This sequence encodes CAWSVGRSEQYF.

V and J are TRBV10-3 and TRBJ2-3; 8 bases line up with TRBD1. This CDR3 is built from 15 residues. Germline lookup yields CDR1 ENHRY and CDR2 SYGVKD. V was pared by 7 bases and J by 2 bases, with 8 bases of the junction left unmatched. The CDR3 region is CAITPGTGDTDTQYF. CDR3 DNA: TGTGCCATCACCCCCGGGACAGGTGACACAGATACGCAGTATTTT.

The genes are TRBV11-2 and TRBJ2-1, with a tentative D call TRBD2 (6 bases). Germline V gives CDR1 SGHAT, CDR2 FQNNGV. Between the trimmed V and J ends, which lost 5 bases and 2 bases, there was a span of 19 bases. There are 17 residues in the CDR3. In DNA, the CDR3 is TGTGCCAGCAGCCTCCGGGCGGGGTTAGCGGCCTACAATGAGCAGTTCTTC. Amino acid sequence: CASSLRAGLAAYNEQFF. Full variable domain (remainder filled in from reference TRBV11-2 and TRBJ2-1): EAGVAQSPRYKIIEKRQSVAFWCNPISGHATLYWYQQILGQGPKLLIQFQNNGVVDDSQLPKDRFSAERLKGVDSTLKIQPAKLEDSAVYLCASSLRAGLAAYNEQFFGPGTRLTVL.